What follows are 19 T cell receptor beta chains derived from one specimen sequenced in a study of blood T cell repertoires in COVID-19. The assay was immunoSEQ multiplex PCR, and TCRdb's table has in-frame clones only and misses some. The sample holds 150,000 to 200,000 clones, roughly 86% seen once. Sequencing was carried out using peripheral blood. The receptor source for this set is a woman older than 75 in a cohort sampled during active or convalescent COVID-19.

The chain recombines TRBV7-9 with TRBJ1-2; a possible D gene is TRBD1 (6 bases). The germline gives CDR1 SEHNR, CDR2 FQNEAQ (reference sequence). Trimming pared 2 bases from V and 8 bases from J, leaving 12 bases between. The CDR3 covers 13 residues. For the CDR3, the DNA is TGTGCCAGCAGCTTATCGGCAGGGGAAGGCTACACCTTC. Its protein is CASSLSAGEGYTF.

The CDR3 loop reads CASSTRTGGARTNEQFF. As DNA, the CDR3 is TGTGCCAGCAGCACGAGAACGGGGGGGGCCCGTACCAATGAGCAGTTCTTC. The J gene is TRBJ2-1, the V gene TRBV7-9, with 8 bases fitting TRBD2. Trimming took 5 bases from V and 6 from J; bases not matched to a gene: 15. The CDR3 loop spans 17 amino acids. Looked up from germline, CDR1 is SEHNR and CDR2 is FQNEAQ (reference sequence).

The chain has TRBV9 and TRBJ2-3; D may be TRBD2 (5 bases). This CDR3 spans 13 amino acids. V lost 4 bases and J lost 4, with 10 bases in between. Germline V gives CDR1 SGDLS, CDR2 YYNGEE. The CDR3 coding sequence is TGTGCCAGCAGCCCCGGGATAGCAGATACGCAGTATTTT. Protein: CASSPGIADTQYF.

The chain combines TRBV18 with TRBJ2-1, with 12 bases matching TRBD2. The junction had 10 bases not matched to a gene; V was cut back by 2 bases and J by 8 bases. CDR3 length: 17 amino acids. CDR1 and CDR2 from the germline V gene are KGHSH and LQKENI. The CDR3 region has the DNA TGTGCCAGCTCACCAACTAGCGGGAGGACCATCTTCCATGAGCAGTTCTTC. As protein: CASSPTSGRTIFHEQFF.

V usage is TRBV18 and J usage is TRBJ1-5; D unclear. There are 14 residues in the CDR3. Trimming took off 4 bases at V and 4 bases at J, with 11 bases between the two ends. Looked up from germline, CDR1 is KGHSH and CDR2 is LQKENI. CDR3 coding DNA: TGTGCCAGCTCACGCACAGACACTAATCAGCCCCAGCATTTT. Protein product: CASSRTDTNQPQHF.

V and J are TRBV10-1 and TRBJ2-3, with TRBD2 matching over 12 bases. CDR1 is WNHNN, CDR2 SYGVQD, per germline (reference sequence). This CDR3 spans 16 amino acids. V was clipped by 2 bases and J by 2 bases; unmatched bases: 2. Here the CDR3 DNA reads TGCGCCAGCAGTGAGGGACTAGCGGGGACCACAGATACGCAGTATTTT. This encodes CASSEGLAGTTDTQYF.

V is TRBV30 and J is TRBJ2-7; no clear D gene. The CDR3 is 11 residues long. V lost 1 base and J lost 10, with 11 bases in between. Per the germline V gene, CDR1 is GTSNPN and CDR2 is SVGIG (reference sequence). This CDR3 is CAWSDQVEQYF. In DNA form, the CDR3 reads TGTGCCTGGAGTGATCAGGTCGAACAGTACTTC.

Only one count was recorded for this clone. This chain uses TRBV5-1 with TRBJ1-3; 8 nucleotides align to TRBD1. Germline-derived CDR1 and CDR2 are SGHRS and YFSETQ. The junction had 6 bases not matched to a gene; V was cut back by 3 bases and J by 1 base. This CDR3 is 16 amino acids long. The CDR3 sequence: CASSSRGLLSGNTIYF. CDR3 nucleotides: TGCGCCAGCAGCTCCAGGGGGCTATTATCTGGAAACACCATATATTTT.

The chain employs TRBV9 and TRBJ2-1, with 8 bases that match TRBD2. V shed 6 bases and J 4 bases; nucleotides not matched to a gene: 6. The CDR3 sequence is 14 residues long. Germline CDR1 reads SGDLS; CDR2 reads YYNGEE. The CDR3, as DNA: TGTGCCAGCACCCCGGGGGGGGCTTACAATGAGCAGTTCTTC. It encodes CASTPGGAYNEQFF.

In this sample, this clone turned up once. This chain uses TRBV19 with TRBJ1-2; D possibly corresponds to TRBD1 (6 bases). Germline V gene data show CDR1 as LNHDA and CDR2 as SQIVND (reference sequence). V shed 6 bases and J shed 5 bases, with 13 bases lying between them. CDR3 length: 13 residues. The CDR3 DNA is TGTGCCAGTAGGGACCCAGGGGAGTATGGCTACACCTTC. This gives the protein CASRDPGEYGYTF.

This rearrangement joins TRBV19 to TRBJ2-1, with 8 bases that match TRBD2. The germline CDR1 and CDR2 sequences are LNHDA and SQIVND (reference sequence). The CDR3 is 14 amino acids. Trimming cost V 3 bases and J 7 bases; bases outside gene matches: 5. This CDR3 is CASSIGGAQNEQFF. In nucleotides, the CDR3 is TGTGCCAGTAGTATCGGGGGGGCTCAAAATGAGCAGTTCTTC.

This rearrangement joins TRBV27 to TRBJ2-7, with D perhaps TRBD2 (6 bases). CDR3 length: 14 amino acids. Trimming stripped 4 bases from V and 5 bases from J, with 15 bases between. Germline V gene sequence: CDR1 MNHEY, CDR2 SMNVEV (reference sequence). The CDR3 bases are TGTGCCAGCAGTTCTTTTACTAGCCCCCACGAGCAGTACTTC. It codes for CASSSFTSPHEQYF.

This sequence joins TRBV6-2 or TRBV6-3 and TRBJ2-1, with 9 bases matching TRBD2. Germline CDR1 and CDR2: MNHEY and SVGEGT. The CDR3 runs to 15 residues. J lost 5 bases, V lost 5 bases, and 7 bases had no gene match. The CDR3 here is CASSARGLANNEQFF. The CDR3 nucleotides are TGTGCCAGCAGTGCCCGGGGACTAGCAAACAATGAGCAGTTCTTC.

The chain uses TRBV10-1 and TRBJ2-7, with 7 bases identical to TRBD1. Germline values: CDR1 WNHNN, CDR2 SYGVQD (reference sequence). CDR3 length: 14 residues. J lost 0 bases, V lost 7 bases, and 6 bases had no gene match. CDR3 sequence: CASTPGTDSYEQYF. CDR3 DNA: TGCGCCAGCACTCCCGGGACAGACTCCTACGAGCAGTACTTC.

The count of this clone is one. V usage is TRBV19 and J usage is TRBJ1-1; the D is unclear. The germline gives CDR1 LNHDA, CDR2 SQIVND (reference sequence). CDR3 length equals 12 residues. Trimming removed 7 bases from V and 4 bases from J, with 10 bases in between. The CDR3 loop is CASIGWSTEAFF. CDR3 in DNA: TGTGCCAGTATAGGCTGGAGCACTGAAGCTTTCTTT. The full variable domain, completed using reference TRBV19 and TRBJ1-1, is DGGITQSPKYLFRKEGQNVTLSCEQNLNHDAMYWYRQDPGQGLRLIYYSQIVNDFQKGDIAEGYSVSREKKESFPLTVTSAQKNPTAFYLCASIGWSTEAFFGQGTRLTVV.

The chain is built from TRBV10-3 and TRBJ2-6; D is possibly TRBD1 (6 bases). The CDR3 sequence is 16 residues long. V was shortened by 0 bases and J by 4 bases, with 10 bases between the two germline ends. The germline V gene encodes CDR1 ENHRY and CDR2 SYGVKD. For the CDR3, the DNA is TGTGCCATCAGTGAGTCCGCAGGGGTCGGGGCCAACGTCCTGACTTTC. The encoded protein is CAISESAGVGANVLTF.

This clone was counted once. The chain joins TRBV28 to TRBJ1-2, with a weak D call TRBD1 (6 bases). CDR1 MDHEN and CDR2 SYDVKM come from the germline V gene. The CDR3 spans 14 residues. Trimming pared 3 bases from V and 7 bases from J, leaving 15 bases between. CDR3 in DNA: TGTGCCAGCAGTTTCTTCCCGGGACAAGGTGGCTACACCTTC. Amino acid sequence: CASSFFPGQGGYTF.

This clone was seen a single time. V usage is TRBV7-2 and J usage is TRBJ1-3; D ambiguous. V was clipped by 1 base and J by 1 base, with 5 bases between them. Germline V lookup: CDR1 SGHTA, CDR2 FQGNSA. The CDR3 totals 14 residues. This CDR3 reads CASSLGISGNTIYF. CDR3 coding DNA: TGTGCCAGCAGCTTAGGTATTTCTGGAAACACCATATATTTT.

The chain couples TRBV2 to TRBJ1-5; D is possibly TRBD1 (6 bases). V was cut by 4 bases and J by 6 bases, with 10 bases left in between. The CDR3 sequence is 13 residues long. Per the germline V gene, CDR1 is SNHLY and CDR2 is FYNNEI. This CDR3 is CASSGAGVQPQHF. The CDR3 DNA follows: TGTGCCAGCAGTGGAGCAGGGGTTCAGCCCCAGCATTTT.